There are many counts of the clone carrying this TCR beta chain. This sample stems from a study of regulatory T cells in long-lasting Graves disease. Sample time point: newly diagnosed GD, antithyroid drugs for less than 3 months. The TCR library used RNA extracted from PBMCs. Through Arm-PCR of CDR3 regions and iRepertoire HTBI primers, TCR beta libraries were built. A single record per CDR3 protein comes from TCRdb applying MiXCR to the multiplex PCR reads. The table lists 400,000 to 450,000 distinct CDR3 sequences, under 15% of them singletons. These data were also filed under a second study, of T cells in Graves' hyperthyroidism and ophthalmopathy.

The TCR originated in a woman aged 25 to 39 with Graves disease. Sequences were derived from peripheral blood mononuclear cells (PBMCs), sampled at new diagnosis, from a patient treated with antithyroid drugs.

The CDR3 spells CASSLGSSVERSSYEQYF. CDR3 bases: TGTGCCAGCAGTTTAGGCTCAAGTGTGGAACGAAGCTCCTACGAGCAGTACTTC. The gene calls are TRBV12-3 or TRBV12-4 and TRBJ2-7; no clear D gene. The CDR3 loop spans 18 amino acids. The V end lost 1 base, the J end lost 0 bases, and 19 bases lay between the germline ends.